The present T cell receptor beta chain was sequenced within a study of cytomegalovirus exposure and HLA in healthy donors. Study-wide context: The same platform was used for the roughly 120 validation repertoires as for the 666 first-cohort repertoires, as reported in a later analysis.

TCRdb's table, derived via immunoSEQ multiplex PCR, lists solely in-frame clones and lacks some. Of about 130,000 clones listed, 70% to 90% are singletons. V lost 4 bases, J lost 0 bases, and 9 bases lay in between. The CDR3 has 14 residues. Germline CDR1 reads MNHNS; CDR2 reads SASEGT. On this clone itself: Its antigen is undetermined.

Findings and caveats of the study: Many donors carried some public TCRs, although rarity characterized most TCR sequences. Reports indicated that the classifier achieved high specificity and sensitivity in diagnosing cytomegalovirus status. The investigators catalogued 150 to 200 TCR beta chains as cytomegalovirus-associated.

The origin of this receptor is a woman aged 25-40 years in good health and CMV-seropositive. This sequence joins TRBV6-1 and TRBJ2-5, with a tentative D call TRBD1 (5 bases). Sequenced: PBMCs. Written as DNA, the CDR3 is TGTGCCAGCAGTGGACAGACAGACCAAGAGACCCAGTACTTC. This sequence encodes CASSGQTDQETQYF.